The entry that follows covers one T cell receptor beta chain sequence. Sequencing was performed with immunoSEQ multiplex PCR; in TCRdb, only in-frame clones are kept and a portion is missing. The repertoire holds roughly 50,000 clones, with approximately 89% as singletons. This CDR3 is 14 amino acids long. Germline CDR1 and CDR2: LNHDA and SQIVND (reference sequence). The J segment lost 3 bases and the V segment lost 4 bases, leaving 1 base of the junction unmatched. This specimen belongs to a study of blood T cell repertoires in COVID-19. The source material was peripheral blood. The chain uses TRBV19 and TRBJ2-7, with 12 bases identical to TRBD2. The TCR comes from a man between 60 and 75 years old with acute or convalescent COVID-19. The CDR3 loop reads CASSRTSGDYEQYF. In DNA form, the CDR3 reads TGTGCCAGTAGTAGGACTAGCGGGGACTACGAGCAGTACTTC.